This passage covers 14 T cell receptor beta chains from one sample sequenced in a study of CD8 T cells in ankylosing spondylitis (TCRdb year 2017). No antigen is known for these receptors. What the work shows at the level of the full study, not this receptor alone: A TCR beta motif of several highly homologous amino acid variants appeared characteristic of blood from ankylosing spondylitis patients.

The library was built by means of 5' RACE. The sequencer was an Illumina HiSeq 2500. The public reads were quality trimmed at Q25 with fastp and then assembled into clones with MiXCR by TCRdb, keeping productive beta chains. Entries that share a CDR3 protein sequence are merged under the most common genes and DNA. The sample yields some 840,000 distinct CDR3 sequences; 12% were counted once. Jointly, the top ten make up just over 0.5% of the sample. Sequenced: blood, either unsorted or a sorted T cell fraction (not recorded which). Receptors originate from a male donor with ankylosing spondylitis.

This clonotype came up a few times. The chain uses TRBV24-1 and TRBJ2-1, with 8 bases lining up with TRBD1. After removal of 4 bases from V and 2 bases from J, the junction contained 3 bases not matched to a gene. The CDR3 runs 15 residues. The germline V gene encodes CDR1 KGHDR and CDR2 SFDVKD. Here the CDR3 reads CATSEPTGAYNEQFF. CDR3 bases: TGTGCCACCAGTGAGCCGACAGGGGCCTACAATGAGCAGTTCTTC.

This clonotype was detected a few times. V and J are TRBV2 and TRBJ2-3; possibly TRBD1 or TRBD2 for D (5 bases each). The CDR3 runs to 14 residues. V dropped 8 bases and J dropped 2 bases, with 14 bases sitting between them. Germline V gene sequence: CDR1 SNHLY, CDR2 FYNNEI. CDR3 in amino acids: CASAPGTHTDTQYF. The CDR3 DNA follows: TGTGCCAGCGCTCCCGGGACCCACACAGATACGCAGTATTTT.

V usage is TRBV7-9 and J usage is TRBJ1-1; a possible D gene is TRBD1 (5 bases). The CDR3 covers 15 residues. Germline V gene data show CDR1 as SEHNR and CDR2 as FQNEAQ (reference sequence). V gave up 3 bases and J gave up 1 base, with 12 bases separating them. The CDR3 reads CASSLGQTTNTEAFF. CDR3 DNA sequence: TGTGCCAGCAGCTTGGGGCAGACAACGAACACTGAAGCTTTCTTT.

The CDR3 region is CASSLTVYQETQYF. The DNA for the CDR3 is TGCGCCAGCAGCTTGACAGTCTACCAAGAGACCCAGTACTTC. The gene calls are TRBV5-1 and TRBJ2-5; D not resolved. Germline V gene lookup returns CDR1 SGHRS and CDR2 YFSETQ. V dropped 1 base and J dropped 0 bases, with 7 bases sitting between them. The CDR3 is 14 residues long.

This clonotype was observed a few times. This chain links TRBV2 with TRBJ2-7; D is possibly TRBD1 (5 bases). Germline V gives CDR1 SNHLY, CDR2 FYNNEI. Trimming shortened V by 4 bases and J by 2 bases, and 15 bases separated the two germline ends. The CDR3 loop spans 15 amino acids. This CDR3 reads CASSVTATVAYEQYF. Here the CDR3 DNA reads TGTGCCAGCAGTGTGACAGCGACGGTAGCCTACGAGCAGTACTTC.

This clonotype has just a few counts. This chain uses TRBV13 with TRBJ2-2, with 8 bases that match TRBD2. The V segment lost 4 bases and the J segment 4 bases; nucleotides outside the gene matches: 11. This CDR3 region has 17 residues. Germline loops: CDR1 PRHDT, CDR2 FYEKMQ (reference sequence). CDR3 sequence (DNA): TGTGCCAGCAGCTACCGGGTAGCGGGATGGGTCACCGGGGAGCTGTTTTTT. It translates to CASSYRVAGWVTGELFF.

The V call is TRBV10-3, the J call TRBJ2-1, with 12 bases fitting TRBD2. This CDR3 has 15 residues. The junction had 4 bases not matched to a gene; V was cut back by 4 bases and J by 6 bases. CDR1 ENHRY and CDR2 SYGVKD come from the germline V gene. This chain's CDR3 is CAISGLAGVGNEQFF. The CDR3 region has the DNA TGTGCCATCAGTGGACTAGCGGGAGTTGGCAATGAGCAGTTCTTC.

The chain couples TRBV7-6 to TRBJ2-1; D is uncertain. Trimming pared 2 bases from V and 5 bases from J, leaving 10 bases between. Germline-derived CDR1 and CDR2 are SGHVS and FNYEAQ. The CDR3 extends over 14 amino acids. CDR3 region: CASSLTRNNNEQFF. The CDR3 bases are TGTGCCAGCAGCTTAACCCGAAATAACAATGAGCAGTTCTTC. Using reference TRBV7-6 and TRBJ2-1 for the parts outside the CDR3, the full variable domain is GAGVSQSPRYKVTKRGQDVALRCDPISGHVSLYWYRQALGQGPEFLTYFNYEAQQDKSGLPNDRFSAERPEGSISTLTIQRTEQRDSAMYRCASSLTRNNNEQFFGPGTRLTVL.

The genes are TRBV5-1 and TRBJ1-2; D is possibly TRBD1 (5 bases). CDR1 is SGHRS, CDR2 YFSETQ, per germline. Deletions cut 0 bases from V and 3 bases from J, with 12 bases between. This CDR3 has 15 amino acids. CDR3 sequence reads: CASSLDRGADYGYTF. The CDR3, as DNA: TGCGCCAGCAGCTTGGATAGGGGCGCGGACTATGGCTACACCTTC.

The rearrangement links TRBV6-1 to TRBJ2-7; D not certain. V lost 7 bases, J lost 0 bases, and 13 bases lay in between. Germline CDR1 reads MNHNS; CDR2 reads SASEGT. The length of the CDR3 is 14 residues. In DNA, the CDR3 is TGTGCCAGCACATACGGGTTTAGCTCCTACGAGCAGTACTTC. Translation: CASTYGFSSYEQYF.

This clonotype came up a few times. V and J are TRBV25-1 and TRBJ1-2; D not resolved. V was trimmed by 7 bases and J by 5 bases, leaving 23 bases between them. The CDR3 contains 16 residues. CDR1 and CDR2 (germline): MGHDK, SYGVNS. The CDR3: CASTGRTRTQNYGYTF. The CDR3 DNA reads TGTGCCAGCACCGGACGGACCCGGACGCAGAATTATGGCTACACCTTC.

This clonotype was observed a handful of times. CDR3 bases: TGCAGCGCAATGGACAGGGGAAAAAACGAGCAGTACTTC. It codes for CSAMDRGKNEQYF. V is TRBV29-1 and J is TRBJ2-7; 9 bases are a match to TRBD1. CDR1 and CDR2 from the germline V gene are SQVTM and ANQGSEA. Trimming at V came to 7 bases and at J to 5 bases, leaving 9 bases not matched to a gene. CDR3 length: 13 residues.

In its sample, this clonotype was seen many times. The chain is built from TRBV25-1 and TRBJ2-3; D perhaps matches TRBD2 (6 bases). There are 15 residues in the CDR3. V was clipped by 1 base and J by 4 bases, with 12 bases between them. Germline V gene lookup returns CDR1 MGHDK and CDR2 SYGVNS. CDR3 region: CASSELGGDADTQYF. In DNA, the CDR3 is TGTGCCAGCAGTGAATTAGGAGGGGACGCAGATACGCAGTATTTT.

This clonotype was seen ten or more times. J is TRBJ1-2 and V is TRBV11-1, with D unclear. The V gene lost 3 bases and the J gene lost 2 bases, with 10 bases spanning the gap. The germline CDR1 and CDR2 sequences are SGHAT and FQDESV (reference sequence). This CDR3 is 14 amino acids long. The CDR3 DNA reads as TGTGCCAGCAGCTTCGGTCCAGCAAACTATGGCTACACCTTC. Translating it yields CASSFGPANYGYTF.